Below, 31 T cell receptor beta chains from the same sample are listed, as sequenced in a study of CD8 T cells in Susac syndrome. An amount of RNA that ranged from roughly 0.45 to 1 ug was reverse transcribed with random hexamers. TCRdb re-called the immunoSEQ multiplex PCR reads through MiXCR, storing one row per CDR3 protein. The sample holds approximately 200,000 distinct CDR3 sequences, just under 95% seen once. Sample: CD4+ T cells from PBMCs. These receptors originate from a human donor with multiple sclerosis.

This sequence joins TRBV20-1 and TRBJ2-7; D is unresolved. The CDR3 spans 12 residues. The germline CDR1 and CDR2 sequences are DFQATT and SNEGSKA (reference sequence). Trimming removed 6 bases from V and 6 bases from J, with 15 bases in between. Here the CDR3 DNA reads TGCAGTGCATCGACCCAGGCGTGCGAGCAGTACTTC. This codes for CSASTQACEQYF.

J is TRBJ2-5 and V is TRBV15, with no clear D. The CDR3 runs 15 residues. Germline V gene sequence: CDR1 LNHNV, CDR2 YYDKDF (reference sequence). The V end lost 0 bases, the J end lost 0 bases, and 8 bases lay between the germline ends. The CDR3 bases are TGTGCCACCAGCAGAGATAAAGGGTACCAAGAGACCCAGTACTTC. Protein: CATSRDKGYQETQYF. The full variable domain, with the rest looked up from reference TRBV15 and TRBJ2-5, is DAMVIQNPRYQVTQFGKPVTLSCSQTLNHNVMYWYQQKSSQAPKLLFHYYDKDFNNEADTPDNFQSRRPNTSFCFLDIRSPGLGDTAMYLCATSRDKGYQETQYFGPGTRLLVL.

V is TRBV19 and J is TRBJ2-5; maybe TRBD2 (6 bases). This CDR3 contains 13 residues. CDR1 is LNHDA, CDR2 SQIVND, per germline (reference sequence). The ends were cut back, 5 bases at V and 4 bases at J, with 11 bases in the middle. The CDR3 loop is CASSRGAVETQYF. The DNA of the CDR3 is TGTGCCAGTAGTCGCGGGGCAGTAGAGACCCAGTACTTC. Full variable domain (missing parts from reference TRBV19 and TRBJ2-5): DGGITQSPKYLFRKEGQNVTLSCEQNLNHDAMYWYRQDPGQGLRLIYYSQIVNDFQKGDIAEGYSVSREKKESFPLTVTSAQKNPTAFYLCASSRGAVETQYFGPGTRLLVL.

The chain is built from TRBV20-1 and TRBJ2-4; 8 bases align to TRBD2. Germline assignment: CDR1 DFQATT and CDR2 SNEGSKA (reference sequence). V lost 6 bases and J lost 8; bases outside the gene matches: 6. CDR3 length: 12 residues. The CDR3 DNA sequence: TGCAGTGCGCCGGGGGGGCGGGACATTCAGTACTTC. It is translated as CSAPGGRDIQYF.

The gene calls are TRBV20-1 and TRBJ1-2; D unresolved. Trimming shortened V by 1 base and J by 2 bases, and 8 bases separated the two germline ends. The CDR3 has 13 amino acids. Germline V CDR1 and CDR2: DFQATT, SNEGSKA (reference sequence). DNA for the CDR3: TGCAGTGCTAGAGTGGTGGGGAACTATGGCTACACCTTC. This gives the protein CSARVVGNYGYTF.

The rearrangement uses TRBV6-1 and TRBJ1-6; the D is unclear. Germline CDR1 is MNHNS and CDR2 is SASEGT. The V and J ends lost 8 bases and 6 bases respectively, with 11 bases between them. This CDR3 is 13 amino acids long. The CDR3 DNA is TGTGCCAGCTTCCGGGAAGTTAATTCACCCCTCCACTTT. This sequence encodes CASFREVNSPLHF.

As DNA, the CDR3 is TGCGCCAGCAGACAGGAAACCTACGAGCAGTACTTC. Protein product: CASRQETYEQYF. The V and J genes are TRBV5-1 and TRBJ2-7; D is perhaps TRBD1 (5 bases). The CDR3 length is 12 residues. Germline-derived CDR1 and CDR2 are SGHRS and YFSETQ. V shed 5 bases and J shed 2 bases, with 8 bases lying between them.

The rearrangement joins TRBV20-1 to TRBJ1-1, with D unclear. The V end lost 4 bases, the J end lost 3 bases, and 15 bases lay between the germline ends. Germline CDR1 is DFQATT and CDR2 is SNEGSKA (reference sequence). The CDR3 totals 14 residues. CDR3 region: CSAILGFGYTEAFF. In nucleotides, the CDR3 is TGCAGTGCTATTTTAGGATTTGGGTACACTGAAGCTTTCTTT.

The CDR3 bases are TGTGCCAGCAGTGAGCTCGAAGGAACCACCCAGTACTTC. It specifies CASSELEGTTQYF. The chain joins TRBV25-1 to TRBJ2-5; D remains ambiguous. Trimming shortened V by 3 bases and J by 8 bases, and 13 bases separated the two germline ends. Germline V gives CDR1 MGHDK, CDR2 SYGVNS. The CDR3 sequence is 13 residues long.

The chain couples TRBV29-1 to TRBJ2-3; 10 nucleotides match TRBD1. The V segment lost 6 bases and the J segment 5 bases; nucleotides outside the gene matches: 8. The CDR3 has 14 amino acids. CDR1 SQVTM and CDR2 ANQGSEA come from the germline V gene. The CDR3 reads CSVVDRGDGDTQYF. The CDR3 DNA follows: TGCAGCGTCGTGGACAGGGGGGATGGAGATACGCAGTATTTT.

This chain joins TRBV7-9 and TRBJ2-1; D unclear. V lost 1 base, J lost 7 bases, and 8 bases lay in between. The CDR3 is 13 amino acids. Looked up from germline, CDR1 is SEHNR and CDR2 is FQNEAQ (reference sequence). CDR3 loop: CASSLVFANEQFF. In DNA, the CDR3 is TGTGCCAGCAGCTTAGTCTTTGCGAATGAGCAGTTCTTC. Complete variable domain (other parts from reference TRBV7-9 and TRBJ2-1): DTGVSQNPRHKITKRGQNVTFRCDPISEHNRLYWYRQTLGQGPEFLTYFQNEAQLEKSRLLSDRFSAERPKGSFSTLEIQRTEQGDSAMYLCASSLVFANEQFFGPGTRLTVL.

V usage is TRBV7-9 and J usage is TRBJ1-1; maybe TRBD1 (5 bases). V lost 5 bases to trimming and J lost 3 bases, with 10 bases between them. Germline V gene data show CDR1 as SEHNR and CDR2 as FQNEAQ (reference sequence). This CDR3 has 13 residues. In DNA, the CDR3 is TGTGCCAGCAGCGGGGCGGGGGACACTGAAGCTTTCTTT. Its translation: CASSGAGDTEAFF. Together with reference TRBV7-9 and TRBJ1-1, the CDR3 gives the full variable domain: DTGVSQNPRHKITKRGQNVTFRCDPISEHNRLYWYRQTLGQGPEFLTYFQNEAQLEKSRLLSDRFSAERPKGSFSTLEIQRTEQGDSAMYLCASSGAGDTEAFFGQGTRLTVV.

V gene TRBV21-1 combines with J gene TRBJ1-2; TRBD1, the table's D call, lacks a check against the DNA. TRBV21-1 is a recognized pseudogene. The CDR3 spans 11 residues. The CDR3 DNA is TGTGCCAGCAGCGGAGGGGGTGGCTACACCTTC. This translates into CASSGGGGYTF.

This sequence joins TRBV3-1 and TRBJ2-3; 13 bases are shared with TRBD2. The germline CDR1 and CDR2 sequences are LGHDT and YNNKEL (reference sequence). Germline trimming cut 4 bases from V and 5 bases from J; bases unmatched to any gene: 9. The CDR3 spans 17 residues. CDR3 sequence reads: CASSPHRTSGGVDTQYF. The CDR3 region has the DNA TGTGCCAGCAGCCCTCATCGGACTAGCGGGGGAGTAGATACGCAGTATTTT.

J is TRBJ2-3 and V is TRBV25-1; weak D call: TRBD1 (5 bases). Trimming shortened V by 6 bases and J by 5 bases, and 12 bases separated the two germline ends. CDR1 is MGHDK, CDR2 SYGVNS, per germline. The CDR3 contains 13 residues. The CDR3 region is CASSEGVGDTQYF. Here the CDR3 DNA reads TGTGCCAGCAGCGAAGGGGTCGGAGATACGCAGTATTTT.

The V gene is TRBV30, the J gene TRBJ1-3; 7 nucleotides align to TRBD1. CDR1 GTSNPN and CDR2 SVGIG come from the germline V gene (reference sequence). The CDR3 covers 13 residues. V was pared by 8 bases and J by 2 bases, with 6 bases of the junction left unmatched. The DNA of the CDR3 is TGTGCCGGTTGGGACAGAACTGGAAACACCATATATTTT. Translated: CAGWDRTGNTIYF.

Only one count was recorded for this clonotype. The chain employs TRBV3-1 and TRBJ1-1; D might be TRBD1 (6 bases). The V end was cut by 2 bases, the J end by 7 bases, with 14 bases between. The CDR3 has 14 residues. The germline gives CDR1 LGHDT, CDR2 YNNKEL (reference sequence). CDR3 nucleotides: TGTGCCAGCAGCCAATTGGGACAAGGCGGTGAAGCTTTCTTT. Residues: CASSQLGQGGEAFF.

The V call is TRBV7-9, the J call TRBJ2-5; possible D gene TRBD2, 5 bases. Per the germline V gene, CDR1 is SEHNR and CDR2 is FQNEAQ (reference sequence). Trimming pared 5 bases from V and 3 bases from J, leaving 16 bases between. The CDR3 spans 15 residues. DNA for the CDR3: TGTGCCAGCAGCCGCGCCTCTGGACTGGAAGAGACCCAGTACTTC. Translated: CASSRASGLEETQYF.

V usage is TRBV12-5 and J usage is TRBJ2-5, with unresolved D. V lost 8 bases and J lost 5, with 9 bases in between. The CDR3 has 11 amino acids. The germline gives CDR1 LGHNT, CDR2 FRNRAP. In nucleotides, the CDR3 is TGTGCTAGTAAGGTGGTGGAGACCCAGTACTTC. Translating gives CASKVVETQYF.

The chain employs TRBV5-6 and TRBJ1-2; D is ambiguous. Deletions cut 2 bases from V and 0 bases from J, with 5 bases between. The CDR3 is 13 amino acids. CDR1 and CDR2 (germline): SGHDT, YYEEEE. The CDR3 loop is CASSFGTNYGYTF. In DNA, the CDR3 is TGTGCCAGCAGCTTCGGGACTAACTATGGCTACACCTTC.

This chain links TRBV25-1 with TRBJ1-2, with D unresolved. The CDR3 consists of 12 residues. Germline V gene lookup returns CDR1 MGHDK and CDR2 SYGVNS. Trimming removed 1 base from V and 8 bases from J, with 8 bases in between. The DNA for the CDR3 is TGTGCCAGCAGTGAATCACGGCGCGGCTACACCTTC. This translates into CASSESRRGYTF.

The genes are TRBV7-9 and TRBJ2-3; TRBD1 agrees at 10 bases. Unmatched junction bases numbered 8, after V lost 11 bases and J lost 3 bases. CDR1 and CDR2 (germline): SEHNR, FQNEAQ (reference sequence). CDR3 length: 14 residues. CDR3 nucleotide sequence: TGTGCCGTTCGACAGGGGGCGTCGACAGATACGCAGTATTTT. The encoded protein is CAVRQGASTDTQYF.

This chain connects TRBV6-1 to TRBJ2-4; D gene unclear. This CDR3 has 13 residues. Germline loops: CDR1 MNHNS, CDR2 SASEGT. The V and J ends lost 0 bases and 14 bases respectively, with 14 bases between them. The CDR3 protein is CASSEALLVLEYF. The CDR3 DNA reads as TGTGCCAGCAGTGAAGCGCTTCTGGTGCTTGAGTACTTC.

This chain joins TRBV2 and TRBJ2-7, with a tentative D call TRBD1 (5 bases). The CDR3 extends over 15 amino acids. Germline V lookup: CDR1 SNHLY, CDR2 FYNNEI. Trimming pared 4 bases from V and 5 bases from J, leaving 18 bases between. The CDR3 spells CASSGSQRGLDEQYV. CDR3 in DNA: TGTGCCAGCAGTGGGTCTCAAAGGGGATTAGACGAGCAGTACGTC.

The V gene is TRBV30, the J gene TRBJ1-6, with D possibly being TRBD1 (5 bases). Germline V gives CDR1 GTSNPN, CDR2 SVGIG (reference sequence). CDR3 length: 13 residues. Trimming cost V 3 bases and J 12 bases, with 15 bases left between them. CDR3 protein: CAWRSAGPGPLHF. CDR3 coding DNA: TGTGCCTGGAGGTCGGCAGGGCCAGGACCCCTCCACTTT.

Comment on this clonotype: One end of the junction varies from germline; a read error may be responsible. The chain combines TRBV20-1 with TRBJ2-2; D possibly matches TRBD1 or TRBD2 (6 bases each). Germline V lookup: CDR1 DFQATT, CDR2 SNEGSKA (reference sequence). The CDR3 extends over 12 amino acids. The CDR3 DNA follows: TGCAGTGCTATGGATGTTGCCAGGGGCGGGATTTTT. Translated: CSAMDVARGGIF.

This clonotype was found once. This chain links TRBV3-1 with TRBJ1-6; D remains unclear. V was clipped by 0 bases and J by 9 bases, with 6 bases between them. The CDR3 is 13 amino acids. The germline gives CDR1 LGHDT, CDR2 YNNKEL (reference sequence). This CDR3 is CASSQDPASPLHF. Written as DNA, the CDR3 is TGTGCCAGCAGCCAAGACCCTGCTTCACCCCTCCACTTT.

This sequence joins TRBV6-6 and TRBJ2-6; unclear D gene. The V gene lost 7 bases and the J gene lost 0 bases, with 7 bases spanning the gap. Germline CDR1 is MNHNY and CDR2 is SVGAGI (reference sequence). CDR3 length: 14 residues. The CDR3 region is CASTSTSGANVLTF. DNA for the CDR3: TGTGCCAGCACTTCGACCTCTGGGGCCAACGTCCTGACTTTC.

This clonotype occurred a few times. The rearrangement joins TRBV12-3 or TRBV12-4 to TRBJ2-5; D not certain. With 2 bases removed from V and 2 bases from J, the gap between germline ends came to 6 bases. There are 13 residues in the CDR3. The chain's CDR3 is CASSLMRQETQYF. For the CDR3, the DNA is TGTGCCAGCAGTTTAATGCGTCAAGAGACCCAGTACTTC.

The genes are TRBV29-1 and TRBJ2-5; no definite D call. From germline, CDR1 is SQVTM and CDR2 ANQGSEA. Between the trimmed V and J ends, which lost 4 bases and 2 bases, there was a span of 11 bases. CDR3 size: 13 residues. In DNA form, the CDR3 reads TGCAGCGTTGCAAGTCCAGGACAAGAGACCCAGTACTTC. Translated: CSVASPGQETQYF.

This rearrangement joins TRBV12-5 to TRBJ1-2; maybe TRBD1 (5 bases). CDR3 length equals 12 residues. Germline V gene sequence: CDR1 LGHNT, CDR2 FRNRAP. The ends were cut back, 5 bases at V and 7 bases at J, with 11 bases in the middle. CDR3 amino acids: CASGPQGRGYTF. CDR3 nucleotide sequence: TGTGCTAGTGGTCCTCAGGGTCGTGGCTACACCTTC.